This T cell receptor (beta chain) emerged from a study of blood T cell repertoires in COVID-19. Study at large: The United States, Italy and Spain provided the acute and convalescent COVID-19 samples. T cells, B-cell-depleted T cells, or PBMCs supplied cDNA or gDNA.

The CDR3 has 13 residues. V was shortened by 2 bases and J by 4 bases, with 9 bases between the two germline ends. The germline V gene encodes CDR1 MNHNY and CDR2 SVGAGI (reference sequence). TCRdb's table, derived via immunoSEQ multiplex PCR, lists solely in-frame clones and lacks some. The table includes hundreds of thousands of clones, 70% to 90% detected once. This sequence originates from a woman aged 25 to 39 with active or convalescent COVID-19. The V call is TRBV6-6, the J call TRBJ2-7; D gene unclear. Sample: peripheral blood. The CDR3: CASSYEQSYEQYF. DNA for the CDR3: TGTGCCAGCAGTTACGAACAGTCGTACGAGCAGTACTTC.